This TCR beta chain was documented in a study of T cells in Graves' hyperthyroidism and ophthalmopathy. Study information: Peripheral blood was obtained at initial diagnosis, preceding any treatment.

CDR3 length equals 19 residues. Germline values: CDR1 MNHEY, CDR2 SVGAGI. V was shortened by 7 bases and J by 5 bases, with 30 bases between the two germline ends. Ten or more counts support this clonotype. As yet, its antigen is unknown. General study points: It was a median approximately 6.9 months before onset that the model predicted ophthalmopathy. Most clonotypes expanded in thyroid above 0.001 were likewise present in blood.

RNA transcripts provided the source from which TCR beta CDR3 regions were amplified. First-round RT-PCR of the TCR CDR3 relied on the HTBI primer set. TCRdb reprocessed the multiplex PCR reads with MiXCR, giving one entry per CDR3 protein. The sample holds around 350,000 distinct CDR3 sequences, about 20% seen once. The sample comprised blood. This receptor was obtained from a young woman with Graves' hyperthyroidism. The chain uses TRBV6-5 and TRBJ2-4; D may be TRBD1 (6 bases). CDR3 bases: TGTGCCAGCACCACAAACCACCTTAGGGGGAAGATTGTCGAAAACATTCAGTACTTC. Amino acids: CASTTNHLRGKIVENIQYF.